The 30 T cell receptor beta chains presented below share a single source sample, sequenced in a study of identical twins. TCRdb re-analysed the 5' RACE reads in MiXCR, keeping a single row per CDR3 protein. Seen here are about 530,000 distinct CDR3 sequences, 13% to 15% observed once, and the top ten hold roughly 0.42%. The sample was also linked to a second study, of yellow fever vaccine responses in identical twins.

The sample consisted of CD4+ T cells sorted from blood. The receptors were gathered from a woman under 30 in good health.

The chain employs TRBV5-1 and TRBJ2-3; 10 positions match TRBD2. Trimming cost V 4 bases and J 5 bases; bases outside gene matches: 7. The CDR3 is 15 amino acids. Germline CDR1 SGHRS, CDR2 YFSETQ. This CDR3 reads CASSLAGAQGDTQYF. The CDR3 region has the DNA TGCGCCAGCAGCCTAGCGGGGGCGCAAGGAGATACGCAGTATTTT.

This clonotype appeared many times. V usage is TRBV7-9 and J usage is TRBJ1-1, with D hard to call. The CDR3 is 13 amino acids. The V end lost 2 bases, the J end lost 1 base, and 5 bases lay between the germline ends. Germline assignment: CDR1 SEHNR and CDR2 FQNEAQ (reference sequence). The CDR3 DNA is TGTGCCAGCAGCTTAATAGGGAACACTGAAGCTTTCTTT. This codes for CASSLIGNTEAFF. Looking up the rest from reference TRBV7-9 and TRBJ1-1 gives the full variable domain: DTGVSQNPRHKITKRGQNVTFRCDPISEHNRLYWYRQTLGQGPEFLTYFQNEAQLEKSRLLSDRFSAERPKGSFSTLEIQRTEQGDSAMYLCASSLIGNTEAFFGQGTRLTVV.

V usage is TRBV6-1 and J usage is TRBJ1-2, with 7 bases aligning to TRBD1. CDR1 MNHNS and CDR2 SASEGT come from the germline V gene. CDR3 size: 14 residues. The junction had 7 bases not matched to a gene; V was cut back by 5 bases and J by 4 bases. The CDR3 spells CASSRTRDSYGYTF. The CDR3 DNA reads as TGTGCCAGCAGTCGAACCCGGGACAGCTATGGCTACACCTTC.

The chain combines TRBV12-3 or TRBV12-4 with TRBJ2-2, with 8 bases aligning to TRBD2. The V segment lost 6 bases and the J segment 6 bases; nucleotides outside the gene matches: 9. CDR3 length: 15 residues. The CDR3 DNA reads TGTGCCAGCAGGAGAGCGGGAGCGACCCCCGGGGAGCTGTTTTTT. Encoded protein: CASRRAGATPGELFF.

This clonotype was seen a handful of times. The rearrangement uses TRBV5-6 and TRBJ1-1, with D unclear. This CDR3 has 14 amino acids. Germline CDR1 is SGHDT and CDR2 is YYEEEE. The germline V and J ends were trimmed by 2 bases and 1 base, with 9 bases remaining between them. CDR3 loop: CASSLGRPNTEAFF. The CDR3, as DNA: TGTGCCAGCAGCTTAGGCAGGCCGAACACTGAAGCTTTCTTT.

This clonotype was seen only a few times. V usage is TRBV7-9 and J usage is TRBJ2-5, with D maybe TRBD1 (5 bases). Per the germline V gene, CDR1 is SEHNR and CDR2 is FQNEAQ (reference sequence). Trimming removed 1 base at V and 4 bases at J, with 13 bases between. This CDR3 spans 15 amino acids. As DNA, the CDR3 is TGTGCCAGCAGCTTAGGACAGTACGATGGAGAGACCCAGTACTTC. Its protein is CASSLGQYDGETQYF.

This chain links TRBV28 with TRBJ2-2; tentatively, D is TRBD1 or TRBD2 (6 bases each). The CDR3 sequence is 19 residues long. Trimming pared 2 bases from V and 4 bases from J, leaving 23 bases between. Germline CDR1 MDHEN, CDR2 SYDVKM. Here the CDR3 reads CASSLAHTWGARFTGELFF. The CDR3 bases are TGTGCCAGCAGTTTAGCCCACACTTGGGGGGCCAGATTCACCGGGGAGCTGTTTTTT.

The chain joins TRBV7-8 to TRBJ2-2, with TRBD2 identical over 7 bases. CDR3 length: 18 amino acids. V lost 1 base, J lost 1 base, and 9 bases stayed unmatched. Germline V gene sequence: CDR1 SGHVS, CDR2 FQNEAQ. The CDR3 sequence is CASSLVDRGDVNTGELFF. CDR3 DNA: TGTGCCAGCAGCTTAGTAGACCGGGGGGACGTGAACACCGGGGAGCTGTTTTTT.

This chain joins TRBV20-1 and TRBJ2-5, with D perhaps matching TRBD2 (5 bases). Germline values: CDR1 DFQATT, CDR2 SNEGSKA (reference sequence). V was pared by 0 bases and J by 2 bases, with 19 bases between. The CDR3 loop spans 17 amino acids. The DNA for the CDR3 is TGCAGTGCTAGAGATCTAACGGAGGTAGCGCGTCAAGAGACCCAGTACTTC. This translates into CSARDLTEVARQETQYF.

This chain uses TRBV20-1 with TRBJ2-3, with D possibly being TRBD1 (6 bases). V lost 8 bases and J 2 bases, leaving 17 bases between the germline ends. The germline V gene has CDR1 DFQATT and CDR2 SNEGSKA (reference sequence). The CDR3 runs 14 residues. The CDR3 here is CSTVKGGNTDTQYF. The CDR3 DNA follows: TGCAGTACAGTCAAAGGGGGAAACACAGATACGCAGTATTTT.

CDR3 nucleotides: TGTGCCAGTAGCGCCGGGACGGATAATGAAAAACTGTTTTTT. This encodes CASSAGTDNEKLFF. The chain joins TRBV19 to TRBJ1-4, with D perhaps TRBD1 (5 bases). The CDR3 contains 14 residues. V was shortened by 6 bases and J by 4 bases, with 12 bases between the two germline ends. Germline V gives CDR1 LNHDA, CDR2 SQIVND (reference sequence).

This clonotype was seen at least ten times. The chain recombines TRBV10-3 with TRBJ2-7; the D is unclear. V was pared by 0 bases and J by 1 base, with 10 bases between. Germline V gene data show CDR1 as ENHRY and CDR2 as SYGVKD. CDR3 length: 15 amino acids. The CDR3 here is CAISESSSRSYEQYF. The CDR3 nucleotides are TGTGCCATCAGTGAGTCGTCGAGTCGGTCCTACGAGCAGTACTTC.

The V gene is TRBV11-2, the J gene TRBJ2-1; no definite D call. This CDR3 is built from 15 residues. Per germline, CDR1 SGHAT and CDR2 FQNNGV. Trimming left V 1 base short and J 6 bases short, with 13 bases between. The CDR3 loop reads CASSLVVSSTNEQFF. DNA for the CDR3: TGTGCCAGCAGCTTAGTGGTATCATCTACCAATGAGCAGTTCTTC.

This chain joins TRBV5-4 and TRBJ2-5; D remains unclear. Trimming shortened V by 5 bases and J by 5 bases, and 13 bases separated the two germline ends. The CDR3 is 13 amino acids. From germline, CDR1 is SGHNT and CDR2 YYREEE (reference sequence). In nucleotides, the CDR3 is TGTGCCAGCAGACCGATTGTCGGGGAGACCCAGTACTTC. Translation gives CASRPIVGETQYF.

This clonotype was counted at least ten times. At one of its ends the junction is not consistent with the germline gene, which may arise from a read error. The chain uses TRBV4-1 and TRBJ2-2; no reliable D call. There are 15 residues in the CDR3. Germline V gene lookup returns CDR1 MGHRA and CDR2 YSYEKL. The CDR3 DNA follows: TGCGCCAGCAGACAAGATGTGGGGAACACCGGGGAGCTGTTTTTT. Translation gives CASRQDVGNTGELFF.

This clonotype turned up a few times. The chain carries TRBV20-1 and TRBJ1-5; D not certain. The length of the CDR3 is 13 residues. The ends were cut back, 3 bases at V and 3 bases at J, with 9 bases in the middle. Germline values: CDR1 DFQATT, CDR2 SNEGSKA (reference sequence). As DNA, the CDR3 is TGCAGTGCTAGTGTACAGCCCAATCAGCCCCAGCATTTT. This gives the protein CSASVQPNQPQHF.

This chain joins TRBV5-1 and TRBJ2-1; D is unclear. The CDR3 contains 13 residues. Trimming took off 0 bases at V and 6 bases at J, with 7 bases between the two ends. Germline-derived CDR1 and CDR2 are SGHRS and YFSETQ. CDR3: CASSLEQLNEQFF. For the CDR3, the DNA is TGCGCCAGCAGCTTGGAGCAGCTCAATGAGCAGTTCTTC.

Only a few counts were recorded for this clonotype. The CDR3 sequence is CASEDRAFTEAFF. CDR3 nucleotide sequence: TGTGCCAGCGAGGACAGAGCCTTCACTGAAGCTTTCTTT. The genes are TRBV6-1 and TRBJ1-1, with TRBD1 as a possible D gene (6 bases). Germline CDR1 MNHNS, CDR2 SASEGT. The CDR3 has 13 residues. The V end lost 8 bases, the J end lost 4 bases, and 14 bases lay between the germline ends.

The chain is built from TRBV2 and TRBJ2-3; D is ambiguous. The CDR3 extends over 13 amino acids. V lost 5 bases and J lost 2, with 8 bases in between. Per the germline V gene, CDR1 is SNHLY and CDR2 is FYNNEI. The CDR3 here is CASSHPTTDTQYF. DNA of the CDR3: TGTGCCAGCAGTCACCCAACCACAGATACGCAGTATTTT.

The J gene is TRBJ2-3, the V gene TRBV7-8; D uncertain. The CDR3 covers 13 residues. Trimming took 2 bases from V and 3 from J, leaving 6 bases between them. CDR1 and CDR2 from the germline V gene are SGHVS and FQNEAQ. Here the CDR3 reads CASSLYETDTQYF. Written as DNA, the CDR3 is TGTGCCAGCAGCTTATACGAAACAGATACGCAGTATTTT.

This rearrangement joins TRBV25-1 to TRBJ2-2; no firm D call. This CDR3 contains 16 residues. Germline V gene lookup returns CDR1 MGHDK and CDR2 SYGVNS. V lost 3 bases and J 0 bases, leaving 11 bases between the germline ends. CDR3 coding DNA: TGTGCCAGCAGTGACTCCCGTGTGTCGAACACCGGGGAGCTGTTTTTT. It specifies CASSDSRVSNTGELFF.

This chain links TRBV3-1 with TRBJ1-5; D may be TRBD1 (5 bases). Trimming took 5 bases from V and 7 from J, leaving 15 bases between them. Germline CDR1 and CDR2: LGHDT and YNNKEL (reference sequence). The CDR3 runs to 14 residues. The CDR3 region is CASSSGGGMQPQHF. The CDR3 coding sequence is TGTGCCAGCAGCTCCGGGGGAGGAATGCAGCCCCAGCATTTT. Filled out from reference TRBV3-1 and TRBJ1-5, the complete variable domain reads DTAVSQTPKYLVTQMGNDKSIKCEQNLGHDTMYWYKQDSKKFLKIMFSYNNKELIINETVPNRFSPKSPDKAHLNLHINSLELGDSAVYFCASSSGGGMQPQHFGDGTRLSIL.

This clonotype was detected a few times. This CDR3 is CASGPQEPYNEQFF. The CDR3 coding sequence is TGTGCCAGCGGGCCCCAAGAGCCTTACAATGAGCAGTTCTTC. This chain joins TRBV7-8 and TRBJ2-1; D remains ambiguous. V was clipped by 8 bases and J by 4 bases, with 15 bases between them. Germline CDR1 SGHVS, CDR2 FQNEAQ. The CDR3 extends over 14 amino acids.

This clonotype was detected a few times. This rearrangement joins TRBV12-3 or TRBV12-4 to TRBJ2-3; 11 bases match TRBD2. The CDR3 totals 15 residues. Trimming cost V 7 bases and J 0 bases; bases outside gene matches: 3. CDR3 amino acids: CASTSGRISTDTQYF. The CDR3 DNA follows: TGTGCCAGCACTAGCGGGAGGATAAGCACAGATACGCAGTATTTT.

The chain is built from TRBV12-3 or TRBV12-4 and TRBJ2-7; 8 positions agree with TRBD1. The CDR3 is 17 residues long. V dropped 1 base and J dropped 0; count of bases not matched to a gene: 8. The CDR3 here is CASSLGIRGPSSYEQYF. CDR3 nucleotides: TGTGCCAGCAGTTTAGGTATCAGGGGGCCGAGCTCCTACGAGCAGTACTTC.

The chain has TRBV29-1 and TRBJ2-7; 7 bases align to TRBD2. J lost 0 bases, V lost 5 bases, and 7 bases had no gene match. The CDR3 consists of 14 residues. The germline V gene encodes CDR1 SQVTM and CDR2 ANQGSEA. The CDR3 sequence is CSVRRESFSYEQYF. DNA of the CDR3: TGCAGCGTTCGGCGGGAGTCCTTCTCCTACGAGCAGTACTTC.

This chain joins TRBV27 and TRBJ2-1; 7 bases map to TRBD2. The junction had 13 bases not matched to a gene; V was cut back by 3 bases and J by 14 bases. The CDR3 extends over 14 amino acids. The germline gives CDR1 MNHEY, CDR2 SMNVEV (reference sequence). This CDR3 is CASSLGLPAGREFF. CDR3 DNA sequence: TGTGCCAGCAGTTTGGGACTACCAGCGGGGAGGGAGTTCTTC.

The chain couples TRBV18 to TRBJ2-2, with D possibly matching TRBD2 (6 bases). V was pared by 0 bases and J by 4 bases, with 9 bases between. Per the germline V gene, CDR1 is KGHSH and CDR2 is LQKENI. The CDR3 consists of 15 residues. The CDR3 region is CASSPPGGATGELFF. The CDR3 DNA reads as TGTGCCAGCTCACCACCGGGCGGGGCCACCGGGGAGCTGTTTTTT.

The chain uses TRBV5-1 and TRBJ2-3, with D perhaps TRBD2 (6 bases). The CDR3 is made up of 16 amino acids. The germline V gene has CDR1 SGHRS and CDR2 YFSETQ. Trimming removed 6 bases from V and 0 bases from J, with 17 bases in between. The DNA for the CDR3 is TGCGCCAGCACCCTCCGGGGAGGAACTAGCACAGATACGCAGTATTTT. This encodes CASTLRGGTSTDTQYF.

Written as DNA, the CDR3 is TGTGCCACCTCACGAGGGAATTCACCCCTCCACTTT. This codes for CATSRGNSPLHF. The chain carries TRBV10-3 and TRBJ1-6; no clear D. The CDR3 contains 12 residues. Per germline, CDR1 ENHRY and CDR2 SYGVKD. V was shortened by 10 bases and J by 7 bases, with 11 bases between the two germline ends.